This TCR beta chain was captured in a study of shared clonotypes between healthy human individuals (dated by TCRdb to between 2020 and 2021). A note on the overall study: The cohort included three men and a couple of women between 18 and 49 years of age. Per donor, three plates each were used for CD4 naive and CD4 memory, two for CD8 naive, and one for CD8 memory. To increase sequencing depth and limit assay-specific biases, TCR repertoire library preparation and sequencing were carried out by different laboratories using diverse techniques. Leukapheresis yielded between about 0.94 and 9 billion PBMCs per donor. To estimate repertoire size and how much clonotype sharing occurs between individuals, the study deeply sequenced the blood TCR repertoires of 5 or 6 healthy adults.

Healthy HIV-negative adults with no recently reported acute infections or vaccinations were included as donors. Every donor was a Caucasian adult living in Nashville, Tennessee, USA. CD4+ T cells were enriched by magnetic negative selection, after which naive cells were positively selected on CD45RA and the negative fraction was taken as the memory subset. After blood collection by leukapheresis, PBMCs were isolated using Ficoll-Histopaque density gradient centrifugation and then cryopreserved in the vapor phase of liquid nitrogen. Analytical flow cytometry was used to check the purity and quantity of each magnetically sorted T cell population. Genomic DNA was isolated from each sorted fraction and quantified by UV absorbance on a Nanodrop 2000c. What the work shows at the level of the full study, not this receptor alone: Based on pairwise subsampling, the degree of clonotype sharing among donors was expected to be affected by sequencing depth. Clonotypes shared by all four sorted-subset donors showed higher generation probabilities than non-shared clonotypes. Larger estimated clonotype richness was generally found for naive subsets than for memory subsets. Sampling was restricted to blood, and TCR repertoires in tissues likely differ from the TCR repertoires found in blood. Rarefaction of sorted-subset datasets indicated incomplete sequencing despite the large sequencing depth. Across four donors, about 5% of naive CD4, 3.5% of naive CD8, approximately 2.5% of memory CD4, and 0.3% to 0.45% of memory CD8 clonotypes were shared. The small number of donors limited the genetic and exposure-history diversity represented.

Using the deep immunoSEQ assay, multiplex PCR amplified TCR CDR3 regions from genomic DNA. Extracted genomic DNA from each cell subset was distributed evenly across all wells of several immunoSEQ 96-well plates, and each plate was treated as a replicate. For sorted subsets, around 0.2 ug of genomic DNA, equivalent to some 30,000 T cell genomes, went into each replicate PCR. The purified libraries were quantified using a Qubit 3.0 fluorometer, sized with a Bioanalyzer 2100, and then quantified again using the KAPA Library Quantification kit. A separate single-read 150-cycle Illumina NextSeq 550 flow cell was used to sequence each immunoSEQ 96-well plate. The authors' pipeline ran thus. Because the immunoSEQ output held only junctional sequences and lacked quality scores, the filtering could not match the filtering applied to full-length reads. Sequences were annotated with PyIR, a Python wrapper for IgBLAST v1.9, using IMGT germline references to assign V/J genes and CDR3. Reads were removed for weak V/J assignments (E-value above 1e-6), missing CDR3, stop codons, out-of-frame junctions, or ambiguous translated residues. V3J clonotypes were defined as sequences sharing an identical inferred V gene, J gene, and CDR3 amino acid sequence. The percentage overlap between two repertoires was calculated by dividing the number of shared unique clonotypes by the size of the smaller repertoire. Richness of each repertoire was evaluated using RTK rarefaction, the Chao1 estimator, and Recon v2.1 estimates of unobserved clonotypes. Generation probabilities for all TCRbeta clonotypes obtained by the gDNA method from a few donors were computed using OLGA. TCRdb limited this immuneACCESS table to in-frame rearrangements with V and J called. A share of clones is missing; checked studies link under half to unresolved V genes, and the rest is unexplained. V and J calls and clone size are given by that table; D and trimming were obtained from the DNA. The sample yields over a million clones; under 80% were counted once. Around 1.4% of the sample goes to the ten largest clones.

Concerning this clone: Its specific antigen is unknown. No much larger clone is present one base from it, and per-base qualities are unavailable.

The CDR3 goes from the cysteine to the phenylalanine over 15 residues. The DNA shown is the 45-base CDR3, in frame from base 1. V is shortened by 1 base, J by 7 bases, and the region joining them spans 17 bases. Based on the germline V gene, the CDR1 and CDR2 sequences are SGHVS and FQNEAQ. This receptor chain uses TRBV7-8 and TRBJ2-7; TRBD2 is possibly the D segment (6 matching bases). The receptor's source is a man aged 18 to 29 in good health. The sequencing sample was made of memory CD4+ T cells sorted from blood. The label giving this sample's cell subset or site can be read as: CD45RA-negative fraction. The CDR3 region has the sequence CASSLEGGISSEQYF. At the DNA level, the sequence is TGTGCCAGCAGCTTAGAAGGCGGGATCTCGAGTGAGCAGTACTTC.